This note documents a single TCR beta chain sequence. Its matching antigen is unknown. This record comes from a study of shared clonotypes between healthy human individuals. Findings and caveats of the study: Clonotype sharing among the donors was expected to vary with sequencing depth. A handful of donors had about 5% of their naive CD4 clonotypes in common.

In the sorted-subset replicate PCRs, 200 ng DNA, 30,000 or so T cell genomes, was used. Clones were read by immunoSEQ multiplex PCR, and TCRdb kept only the in-frame ones, dropping some. The data hold about 2.2 million clones, with 85% to 95% observed a single time. In germline, CDR1 is SEHNR, CDR2 FQNEAQ (reference sequence). The CDR3 length is 15 residues. V shed 7 bases and J 8 bases; nucleotides not matched to a gene: 10. Naive-designated CD8 cells lacked CD45RO, were positively enriched for CCR7, and omitted terminally differentiated effector memory CD45RA+ cells. This TCR came from a man aged 18 to 29 in good health. Some clones in this sample may be carry-over from other donors' samples. The V gene is TRBV7-9, the J gene TRBJ2-1, with 11 bases aligning to TRBD2. The source material was naive CD8+ T cells from PBMCs. The CDR3 loop reads CASTGIAGGRYEQFF. The CDR3 DNA reads TGTGCCAGCACCGGAATAGCGGGAGGGCGGTATGAGCAGTTCTTC.